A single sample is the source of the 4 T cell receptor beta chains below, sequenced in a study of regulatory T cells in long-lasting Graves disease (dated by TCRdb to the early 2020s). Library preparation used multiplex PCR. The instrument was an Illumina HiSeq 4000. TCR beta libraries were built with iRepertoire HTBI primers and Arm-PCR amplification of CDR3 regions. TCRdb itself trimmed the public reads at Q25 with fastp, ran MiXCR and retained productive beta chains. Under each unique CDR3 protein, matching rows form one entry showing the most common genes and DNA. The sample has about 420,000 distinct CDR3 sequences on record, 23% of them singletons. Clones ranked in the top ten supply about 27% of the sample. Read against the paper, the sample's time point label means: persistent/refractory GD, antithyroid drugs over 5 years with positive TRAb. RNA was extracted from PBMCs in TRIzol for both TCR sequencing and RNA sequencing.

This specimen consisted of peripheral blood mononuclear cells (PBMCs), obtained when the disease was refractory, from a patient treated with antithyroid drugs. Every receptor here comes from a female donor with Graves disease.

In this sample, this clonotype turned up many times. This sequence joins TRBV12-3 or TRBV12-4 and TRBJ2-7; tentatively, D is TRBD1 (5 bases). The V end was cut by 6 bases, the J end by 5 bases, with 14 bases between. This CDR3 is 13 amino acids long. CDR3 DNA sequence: TGTGCCAGCAGCACTGACAGTCCCCACGAGCAGTACTTC. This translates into CASSTDSPHEQYF.

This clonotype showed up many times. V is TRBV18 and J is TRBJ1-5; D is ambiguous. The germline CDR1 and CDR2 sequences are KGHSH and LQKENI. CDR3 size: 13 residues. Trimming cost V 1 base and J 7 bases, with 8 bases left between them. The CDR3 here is CASSPQVNQPQHF. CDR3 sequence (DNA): TGTGCCAGCTCACCACAAGTTAACCAGCCCCAGCATTTT.

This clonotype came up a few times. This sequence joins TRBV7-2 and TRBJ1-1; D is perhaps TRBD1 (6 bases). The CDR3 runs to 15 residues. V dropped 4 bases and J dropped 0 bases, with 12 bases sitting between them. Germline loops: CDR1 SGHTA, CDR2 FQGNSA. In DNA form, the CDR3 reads TGTGCCAGCAGCTCCCAGACAGGAATGAACACTGAAGCTTTCTTT. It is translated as CASSSQTGMNTEAFF.

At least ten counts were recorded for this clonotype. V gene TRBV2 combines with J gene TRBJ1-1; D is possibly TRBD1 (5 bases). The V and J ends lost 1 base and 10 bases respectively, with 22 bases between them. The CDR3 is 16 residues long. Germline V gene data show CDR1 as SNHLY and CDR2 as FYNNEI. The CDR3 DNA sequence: TGTGCCAGCAGTGAAGGCCGCACAGGTCCGGGGGTTCGAGCTTTCTTT. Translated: CASSEGRTGPGVRAFF. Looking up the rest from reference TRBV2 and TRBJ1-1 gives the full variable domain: EPEVTQTPSHQVTQMGQEVILRCVPISNHLYFYWYRQILGQKVEFLVSFYNNEISEKSEIFDDQFSVERPDGSNFTLKIRSTKLEDSAMYFCASSEGRTGPGVRAFFGQGTRLTVV.